Listed below are T cell receptor beta chains from one sample, sequenced in a study of regulatory dendritic cells for organ transplantation. Here immunoSEQ multiplex PCR was the method, and the copy in TCRdb shows in-frame clones only, minus some. The sample includes approximately 9,300 clones, about three fifths seen only once; the top ten take 0.57%. The antigens these receptors bind are not known. Sequencing was carried out using naive CD4+ T cells from blood cultured with dendritic cells. These receptors originate from a human donor in good health. Both conserved end residues are part of each CDR3. Fields, in order: D gene, clone size, V gene, J gene, CDR3 DNA, CDR3 protein. D genes are given only for firm matches. Clone size appears in some rows only: once, few, many, or a class for an expanded clone.

NA,NA,TRBV5-1,TRBJ2-7,TGCGCCAGCAGCCGGGAAGTACAGGGTAGCTCCTACGAGCAGTACTTC,CASSREVQGSSYEQYF
TRBD1,few,TRBV19,TRBJ1-2,TGTGCCAGTAGGGGGACAGGGGGCGCAGGTGGCTACACCTTC,CASRGTGGAGGYTF
NA,NA,TRBV2,TRBJ2-1,TGTGCCAGCAGCCGCGGCACCTCCTACAATGAGCAGTTCTTC,CASSRGTSYNEQFF
TRBD1,NA,TRBV9,TRBJ1-4,TGTGCCAGCAGCCTCCGACAGGGGGATGAAAAACTGTTTTTT,CASSLRQGDEKLFF
TRBD2,NA,TRBV19,TRBJ2-7,TGTGCCAGTAGTATGCGGGGGGGCGCGACCGACGAGCAGTACTTC,CASSMRGGATDEQYF
TRBD1,NA,TRBV29-1,TRBJ2-5,TGCAGCGGGGGACAGGGGCAGATAGAGACCCAGTACTTC,CSGGQGQIETQYF
TRBD2,few,TRBV2,TRBJ2-5,TGTGCCAGCACCGGACTAGCGGGGGGGCCCTCAGAGACCCAGTACTTC,CASTGLAGGPSETQYF
TRBD1,NA,TRBV6-5,TRBJ1-6,TGTGCCAGCAGCTCCGGGACAGGGGAGCGTTCACCCCTCCACTTT,CASSSGTGERSPLHF
NA,NA,TRBV9,TRBJ2-5,TGTGCCAGCAGCGTCCACCAAGACTTGGAGACCCAGTACTTC,CASSVHQDLETQYF
NA,NA,TRBV18,TRBJ1-4,TGTGCCAGCTCACCCCCACCCCGGGAAAAACTGTTTTTT,CASSPPPREKLFF
TRBD1,few,TRBV27,TRBJ1-2,TGTGCCAGCAGTTCTCGTGGGGGGACAGGGTATTATGGCTACACCTTC,CASSSRGGTGYYGYTF
TRBD2,few,TRBV4-2,TRBJ2-5,TGTGCCAGCAGCCAAGACCGGGGGGATGAGACCCAGTACTTC,CASSQDRGDETQYF
NA,few,TRBV4-2,TRBJ1-4,TGTGCCAGCAGCCACAATAGACAGCTCCGCGAAAAACTGTTTTTT,CASSHNRQLREKLFF
TRBD1,NA,TRBV7-8,TRBJ2-5,TGTGCCAGCAGCCTCGACAGGGGGCTGGAGACCCAGTACTTC,CASSLDRGLETQYF
TRBD1,NA,TRBV2,TRBJ2-7,TGTGCCAGCAGTGAGCGACAGGGAGCCTACTACGAGCAGTACTTC,CASSERQGAYYEQYF
TRBD1,NA,TRBV7-9,TRBJ1-5,TGTGCCAGCAGCCCCCGTGGGACAGGGAATCAGCCCCAGCATTTT,CASSPRGTGNQPQHF
NA,NA,TRBV6-5,TRBJ1-5,TGTGCCAGCAGAATAAGAGGAGGCAATCAGCCCCAGCATTTT,CASRIRGGNQPQHF